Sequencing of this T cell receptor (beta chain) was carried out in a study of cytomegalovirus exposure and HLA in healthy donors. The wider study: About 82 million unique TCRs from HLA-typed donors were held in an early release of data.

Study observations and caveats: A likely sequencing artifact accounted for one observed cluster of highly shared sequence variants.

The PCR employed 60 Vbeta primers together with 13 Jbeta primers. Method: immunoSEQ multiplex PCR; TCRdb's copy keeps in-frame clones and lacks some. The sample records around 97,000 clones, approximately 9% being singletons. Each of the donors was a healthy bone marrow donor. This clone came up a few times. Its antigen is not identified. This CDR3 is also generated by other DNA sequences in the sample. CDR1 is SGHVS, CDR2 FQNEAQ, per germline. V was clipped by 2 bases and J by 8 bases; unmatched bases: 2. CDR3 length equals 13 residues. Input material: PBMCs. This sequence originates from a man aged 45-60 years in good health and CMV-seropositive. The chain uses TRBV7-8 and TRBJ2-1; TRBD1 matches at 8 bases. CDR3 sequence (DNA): TGTGCCAGCAGCTTAAACAGGGGGGATGAGCAGTTCTTC. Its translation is CASSLNRGDEQFF.